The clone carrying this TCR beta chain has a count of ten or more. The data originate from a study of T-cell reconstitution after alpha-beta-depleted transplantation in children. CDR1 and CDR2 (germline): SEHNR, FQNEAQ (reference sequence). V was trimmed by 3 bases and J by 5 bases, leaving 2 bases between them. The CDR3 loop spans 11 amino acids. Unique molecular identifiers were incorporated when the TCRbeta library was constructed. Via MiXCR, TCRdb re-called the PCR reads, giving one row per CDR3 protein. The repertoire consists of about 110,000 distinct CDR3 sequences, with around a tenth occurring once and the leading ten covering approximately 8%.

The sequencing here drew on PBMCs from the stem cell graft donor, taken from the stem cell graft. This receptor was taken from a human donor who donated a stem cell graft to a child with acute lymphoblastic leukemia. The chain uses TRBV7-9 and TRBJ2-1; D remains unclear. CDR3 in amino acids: CASSFNNEQFF. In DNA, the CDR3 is TGTGCCAGCAGCTTTAACAATGAGCAGTTCTTC. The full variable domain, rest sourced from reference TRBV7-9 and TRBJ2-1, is DTGVSQNPRHKITKRGQNVTFRCDPISEHNRLYWYRQTLGQGPEFLTYFQNEAQLEKSRLLSDRFSAERPKGSFSTLEIQRTEQGDSAMYLCASSFNNEQFFGPGTRLTVL.